These 6 T cell receptor beta chains were sequenced from one sample in a study of cytomegalovirus exposure and HLA in healthy donors. TCRdb's table, derived via immunoSEQ multiplex PCR, lists solely in-frame clones and lacks some. The table has 120,000 or so clones, 88% seen once; the top ten hold approximately 1.5%. Material for sequencing was PBMCs. The receptors stem from a man aged 30 to 45 in good health and CMV-seronegative.

This chain joins TRBV5-6 and TRBJ1-1, with D maybe TRBD1 (5 bases). V was clipped by 1 base and J by 10 bases, with 14 bases between them. CDR3 length: 13 residues. CDR1 is SGHDT and CDR2 is YYEEEE in the germline V gene. CDR3 sequence (DNA): TGTGCCAGCAGCTTGAGGGTGGGGGAGGTAGCTTTCTTT. This codes for CASSLRVGEVAFF. Drawing the rest from reference TRBV5-6 and TRBJ1-1, the complete variable domain is DAGVTQSPTHLIKTRGQQVTLRCSPKSGHDTVSWYQQALGQGPQFIFQYYEEEERQRGNFPDRFSGHQFPNYSSELNVNALLLGDSALYLCASSLRVGEVAFFGQGTRLTVV.

This chain joins TRBV7-9 and TRBJ2-2; 7 bases agree with TRBD2. Germline loops: CDR1 SEHNR, CDR2 FQNEAQ (reference sequence). CDR3 length: 15 amino acids. V lost 4 bases to trimming and J lost 2 bases; unmatched junction nucleotides: 4. The CDR3 region has the DNA TGTGCCAGCAGCTCCAGCGGGGTTAACACCGGGGAGCTGTTTTTT. It is translated as CASSSSGVNTGELFF.

The rearrangement links TRBV27 to TRBJ2-5, with TRBD2 matching over 11 bases. With 4 bases clipped from V and 2 bases from J, the junction kept 12 bases outside the gene matches. CDR1 and CDR2 from the germline V gene are MNHEY and SMNVEV (reference sequence). This CDR3 region has 18 residues. CDR3 sequence (DNA): TGTGCCAGCAGTTCCTATAGCGGGAGGGCCCTGGGGCAAGAGACCCAGTACTTC. Residues: CASSSYSGRALGQETQYF.

The chain carries TRBV19 and TRBJ2-5; 10 bases are shared with TRBD2. This CDR3 contains 15 residues. Per germline, CDR1 LNHDA and CDR2 SQIVND (reference sequence). Trimming at V came to 8 bases and at J to 4 bases, leaving 10 bases not matched to a gene. The CDR3 coding sequence is TGTGCCAGTGTGAAGCGGGAGGGCCCACGAGAGACCCAGTACTTC. As protein: CASVKREGPRETQYF.

The chain couples TRBV5-3 to TRBJ2-7, with D perhaps matching TRBD1 (8 bases). TRBV5-3 is recorded as an ORF, its role being uncertain. This CDR3 is 13 amino acids long. V gave up 5 bases and J gave up 5 bases, with 14 bases separating them. The CDR3 here is CARRSTGGDEQYF. CDR3 coding DNA: TGTGCCAGAAGATCCACAGGGGGGGACGAGCAGTACTTC.

The rearrangement links TRBV27 to TRBJ1-1; TRBD1 matches 8 bases. The germline V gene encodes CDR1 MNHEY and CDR2 SMNVEV (reference sequence). With V trimmed by 2 bases and J by 0 bases, 11 bases remained unmatched. This CDR3 region has 18 residues. This CDR3 reads CASSLQGAAREMNTEAFF. The CDR3 DNA reads as TGTGCCAGCAGTTTACAGGGGGCGGCTAGGGAAATGAACACTGAAGCTTTCTTT.